This T cell receptor beta chain was observed in a study of T-cell memory formation after mild COVID-19. Barcoded TCR alpha and TCR beta cDNA libraries with UMIs came from 5'RACE using constant-segment primers. TCRdb re-analysed the 5' RACE reads in MiXCR, keeping a single row per CDR3 protein. The table records fewer than 350,000 distinct CDR3 sequences, less than 20% of them present only once. The study, taken as a whole, reports: Among clones contracting day 15 to 85, CD4/CD8 was balanced, whereas later expanders leaned CD4+. Most CD4+ clones that shrank were in CM and EM, while CD8+ ones turned up in EMRA. Several responding clones turned up in pre-infection memory, indicating that cross-reactive memory may have taken part.

This clonotype was picked up a small number of times. The antigen remains undetermined. The germline CDR1 and CDR2 sequences are SGHTA and FQGNSA. The V gene end was trimmed by 1 base and the J gene end by 0 bases; junction bases not matched to a gene: 5. CDR3 size: 17 residues. The chain uses TRBV7-2 and TRBJ2-7, with 11 bases matching TRBD2. This sequence was found in a man in his late teens or twenties who had mild COVID-19 (a few samples of this study predate the infection). Cell type and time point are not known. Input material: PBMCs or a T cell subset sorted from them (not recorded which). This CDR3 is CASSLVSSGGSSYEQYF. DNA for the CDR3: TGTGCCAGCAGCTTAGTATCTAGCGGGGGGAGCTCCTACGAGCAGTACTTC.